The clone carrying this T cell receptor beta chain was found a few times. Its specificity is unknown. Whenever a sequencing run was performed, it yielded over 170 million TCR-beta sequences from 15-18 subjects. TCRdb independently ran MiXCR on the 5' RACE reads; one entry per CDR3 protein. Among about 40,000 distinct CDR3 sequences listed, roughly 2.5% were seen once. Trimming left V 0 bases short and J 7 bases short, with 10 bases between. Germline V gene data show CDR1 as MGHRA and CDR2 as YSYEKL. This CDR3 contains 13 residues. The data are from a study of neurological immune-mediated disorders. Findings and limits, study-wide: The most TCR clonal expansion was seen in HTLV-1-associated myelopathy, whereas the least was seen in multiple sclerosis, below the level in healthy controls. Across subjects, no CDR3 amino acid sequence appeared in expanded clones of more than one subject, a finding that suggested private repertoires in all groups.

The chain uses TRBV4-1 and TRBJ2-7, with D unclear. The sequencing sample was made of PBMCs. This receptor was identified in a man in his fifties with multiple sclerosis. CDR3 coding DNA: TGCGCCAGCAGCCAAGAAGTGGAAAGAGAGCAGTACTTC. Its translation: CASSQEVEREQYF.